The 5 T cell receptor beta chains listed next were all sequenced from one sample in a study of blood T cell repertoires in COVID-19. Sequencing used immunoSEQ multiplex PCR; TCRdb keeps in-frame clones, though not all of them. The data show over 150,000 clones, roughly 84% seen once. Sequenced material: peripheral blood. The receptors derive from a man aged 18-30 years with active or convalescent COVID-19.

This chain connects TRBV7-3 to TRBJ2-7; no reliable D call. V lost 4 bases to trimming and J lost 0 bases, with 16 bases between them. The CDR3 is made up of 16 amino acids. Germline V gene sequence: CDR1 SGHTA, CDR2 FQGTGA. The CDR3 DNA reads TGTGCCAGCAGCTCCCCACGAGACCAGGACTCCTACGAGCAGTACTTC. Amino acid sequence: CASSSPRDQDSYEQYF.

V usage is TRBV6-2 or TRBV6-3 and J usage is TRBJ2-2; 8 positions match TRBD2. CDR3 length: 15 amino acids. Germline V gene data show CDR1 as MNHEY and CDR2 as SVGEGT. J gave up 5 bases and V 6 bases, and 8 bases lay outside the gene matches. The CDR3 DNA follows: TGTGCCAGCAGCTCGGGAGGGCTCGAGACCGGGGAGCTGTTTTTT. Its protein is CASSSGGLETGELFF.

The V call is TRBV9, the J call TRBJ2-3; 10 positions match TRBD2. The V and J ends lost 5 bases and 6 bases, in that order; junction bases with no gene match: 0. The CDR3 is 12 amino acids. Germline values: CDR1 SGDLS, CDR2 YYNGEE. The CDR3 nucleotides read TGTGCCAGCAGGGGACTAGCGGATACGCAGTATTTT. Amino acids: CASRGLADTQYF. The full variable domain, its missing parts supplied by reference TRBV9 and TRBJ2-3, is DSGVTQTPKHLITATGQRVTLRCSPRSGDLSVYWYQQSLDQGLQFLIQYYNGEERAKGNILERFSAQQFPDLHSELNLSSLELGDSALYFCASRGLADTQYFGPGTRLTVL.

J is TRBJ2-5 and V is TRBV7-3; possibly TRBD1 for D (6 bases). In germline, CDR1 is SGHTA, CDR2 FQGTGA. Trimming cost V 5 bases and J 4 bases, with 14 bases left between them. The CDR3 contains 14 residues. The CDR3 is CASSVTRDTETQYF. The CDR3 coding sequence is TGTGCCAGCAGCGTCACCCGGGACACAGAGACCCAGTACTTC.

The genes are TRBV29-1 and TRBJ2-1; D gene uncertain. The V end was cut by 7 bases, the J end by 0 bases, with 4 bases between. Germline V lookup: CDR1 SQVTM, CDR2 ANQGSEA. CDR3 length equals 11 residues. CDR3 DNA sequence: TGCAGCGCCTCCTCCTACAATGAGCAGTTCTTC. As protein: CSASSYNEQFF.